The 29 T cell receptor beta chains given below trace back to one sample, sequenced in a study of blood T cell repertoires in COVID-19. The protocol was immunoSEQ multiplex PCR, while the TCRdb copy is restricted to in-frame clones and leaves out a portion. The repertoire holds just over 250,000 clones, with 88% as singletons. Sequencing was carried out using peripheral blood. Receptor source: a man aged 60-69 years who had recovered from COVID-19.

The CDR3 DNA sequence: TGCGCCAGCAGGCTAGCGGGGGGAGCAGAGACCCAGTACTTC. Translated: CASRLAGGAETQYF. The J gene is TRBJ2-5, the V gene TRBV5-1, with 11 bases that match TRBD2. Losses at the gene ends were 5 bases for V and 4 bases for J; bases not matched to a gene: 4. CDR3 size: 14 residues. Germline CDR1 is SGHRS and CDR2 is YFSETQ.

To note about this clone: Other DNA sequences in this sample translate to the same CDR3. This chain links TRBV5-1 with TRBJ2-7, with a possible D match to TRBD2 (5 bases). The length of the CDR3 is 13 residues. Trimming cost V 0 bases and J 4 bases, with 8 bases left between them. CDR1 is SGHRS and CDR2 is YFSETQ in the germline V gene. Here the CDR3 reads CASSLAGVYEQYF. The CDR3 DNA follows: TGCGCCAGCAGCTTGGCCGGGGTGTACGAGCAGTACTTC.

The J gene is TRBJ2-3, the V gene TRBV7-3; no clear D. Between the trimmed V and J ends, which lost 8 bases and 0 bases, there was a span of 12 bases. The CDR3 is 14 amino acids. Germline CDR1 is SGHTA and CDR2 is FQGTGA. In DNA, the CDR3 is TGTGCCAGCTGCTCCCTTAATAGCACAGATACGCAGTATTTT. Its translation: CASCSLNSTDTQYF.

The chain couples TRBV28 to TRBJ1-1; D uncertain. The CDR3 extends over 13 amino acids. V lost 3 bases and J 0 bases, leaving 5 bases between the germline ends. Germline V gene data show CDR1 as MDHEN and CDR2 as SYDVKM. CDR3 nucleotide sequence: TGTGCCAGCAGTTTTCTTATGAACACTGAAGCTTTCTTT. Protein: CASSFLMNTEAFF.

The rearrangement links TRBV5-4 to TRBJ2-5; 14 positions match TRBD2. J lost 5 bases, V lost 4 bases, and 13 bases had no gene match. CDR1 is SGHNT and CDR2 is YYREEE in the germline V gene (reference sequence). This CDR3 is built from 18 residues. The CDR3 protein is CASSRPGLAGVQGETQYF. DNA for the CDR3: TGTGCCAGCAGCCGTCCGGGACTAGCGGGGGTACAGGGTGAGACCCAGTACTTC.

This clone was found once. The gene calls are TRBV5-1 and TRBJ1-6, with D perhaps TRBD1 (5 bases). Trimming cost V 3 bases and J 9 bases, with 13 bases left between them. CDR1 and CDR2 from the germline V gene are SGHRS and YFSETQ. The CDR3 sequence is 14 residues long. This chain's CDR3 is CASSSRVESSPLHF. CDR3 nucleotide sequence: TGCGCCAGCAGCTCCAGGGTTGAGAGTTCACCCCTCCACTTT.

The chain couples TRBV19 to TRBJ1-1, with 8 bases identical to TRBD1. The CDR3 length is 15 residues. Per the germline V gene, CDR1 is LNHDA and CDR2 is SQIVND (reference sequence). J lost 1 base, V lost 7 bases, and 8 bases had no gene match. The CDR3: CASNPLTGENTEAFF. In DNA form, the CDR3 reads TGTGCCAGTAATCCCCTGACAGGGGAGAACACTGAAGCTTTCTTT.

The CDR3 nucleotides are TGCGCCAGCAGCTTTGGACAAGTGGGGACTGAAGCTTTCTTT. This encodes CASSFGQVGTEAFF. The V call is TRBV5-1, the J call TRBJ1-1; a possible D gene is TRBD1 (5 bases). This CDR3 region has 14 residues. Germline loops: CDR1 SGHRS, CDR2 YFSETQ. The ends were cut back, 2 bases at V and 5 bases at J, with 13 bases in the middle.

CDR3 region: CAIRYTEAFF. CDR3 in DNA: TGTGCCATCAGGTATACTGAAGCTTTCTTT. This chain connects TRBV10-3 to TRBJ1-1; D is ambiguous. V dropped 6 bases and J dropped 5 bases, with 4 bases sitting between them. Germline values: CDR1 ENHRY, CDR2 SYGVKD. The CDR3 runs to 10 residues.

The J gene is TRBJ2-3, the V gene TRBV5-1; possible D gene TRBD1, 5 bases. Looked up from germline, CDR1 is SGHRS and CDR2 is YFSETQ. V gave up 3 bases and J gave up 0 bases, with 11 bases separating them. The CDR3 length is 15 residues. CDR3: CASSSGASSTDTQYF. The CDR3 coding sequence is TGCGCCAGCAGCTCTGGGGCTTCGAGCACAGATACGCAGTATTTT.

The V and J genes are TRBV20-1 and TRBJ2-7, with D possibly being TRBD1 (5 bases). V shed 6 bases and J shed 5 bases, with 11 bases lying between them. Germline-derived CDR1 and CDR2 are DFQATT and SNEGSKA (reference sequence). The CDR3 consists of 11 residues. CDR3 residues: CSADRGHEQYF. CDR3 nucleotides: TGCAGTGCCGATAGGGGTCACGAGCAGTACTTC.

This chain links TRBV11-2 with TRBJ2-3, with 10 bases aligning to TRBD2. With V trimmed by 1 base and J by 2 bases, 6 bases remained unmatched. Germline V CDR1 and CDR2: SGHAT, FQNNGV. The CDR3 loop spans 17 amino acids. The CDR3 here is CASSLVVLAGDTDTQYF. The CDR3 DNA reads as TGTGCCAGCAGCTTAGTGGTTCTAGCGGGGGACACAGATACGCAGTATTTT.

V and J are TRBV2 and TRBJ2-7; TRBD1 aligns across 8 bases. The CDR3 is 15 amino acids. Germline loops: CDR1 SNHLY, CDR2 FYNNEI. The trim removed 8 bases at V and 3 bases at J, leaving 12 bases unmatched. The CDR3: CASLDGVTGDYEQYF. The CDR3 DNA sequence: TGTGCCAGCCTTGATGGGGTGACAGGGGACTACGAGCAGTACTTC.

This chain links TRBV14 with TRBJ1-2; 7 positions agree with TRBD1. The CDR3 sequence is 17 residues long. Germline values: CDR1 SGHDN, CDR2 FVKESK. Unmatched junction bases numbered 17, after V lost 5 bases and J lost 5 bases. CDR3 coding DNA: TGTGCCAGCAGCACTAGGGCGCCGGGACAGCTTTATTATGGCTACACCTTC. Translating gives CASSTRAPGQLYYGYTF.

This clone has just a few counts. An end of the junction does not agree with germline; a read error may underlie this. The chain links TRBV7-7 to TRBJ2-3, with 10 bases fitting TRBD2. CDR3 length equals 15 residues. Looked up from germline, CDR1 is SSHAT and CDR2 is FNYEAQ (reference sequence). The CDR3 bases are TGTGCTAGCACTCCGCTCGTAGCGGGGGGAGATACGCAGTATTTT. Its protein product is CASTPLVAGGDTQYF.

CDR3 bases: TGCGCCAGCAACCCCGGGGCTGCGGGGGGGTGGAATGAGCAGTTCTTC. This encodes CASNPGAAGGWNEQFF. V gene TRBV5-1 combines with J gene TRBJ2-1; 9 bases line up with TRBD2. The CDR3 loop spans 16 amino acids. Germline V gene lookup returns CDR1 SGHRS and CDR2 YFSETQ. The ends lost 6 bases at V and 7 bases at J; junction bases unmatched: 14.

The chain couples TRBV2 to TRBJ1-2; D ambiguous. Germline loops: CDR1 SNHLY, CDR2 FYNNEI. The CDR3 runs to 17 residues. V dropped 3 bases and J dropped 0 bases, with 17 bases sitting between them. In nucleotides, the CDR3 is TGTGCCAGCAGTGAGGAGATGAATCCGGTGGCTAACTATGGCTACACCTTC. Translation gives CASSEEMNPVANYGYTF.

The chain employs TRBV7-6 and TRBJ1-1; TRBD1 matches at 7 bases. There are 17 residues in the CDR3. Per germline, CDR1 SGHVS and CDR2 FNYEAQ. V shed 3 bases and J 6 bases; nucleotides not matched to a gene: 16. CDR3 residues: CASSFSGQTLVGAEAFF. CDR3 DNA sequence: TGTGCCAGCAGCTTTTCGGGACAGACCTTAGTGGGGGCTGAAGCTTTCTTT. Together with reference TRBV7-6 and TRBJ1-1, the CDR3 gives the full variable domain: GAGVSQSPRYKVTKRGQDVALRCDPISGHVSLYWYRQALGQGPEFLTYFNYEAQQDKSGLPNDRFSAERPEGSISTLTIQRTEQRDSAMYRCASSFSGQTLVGAEAFFGQGTRLTVV.

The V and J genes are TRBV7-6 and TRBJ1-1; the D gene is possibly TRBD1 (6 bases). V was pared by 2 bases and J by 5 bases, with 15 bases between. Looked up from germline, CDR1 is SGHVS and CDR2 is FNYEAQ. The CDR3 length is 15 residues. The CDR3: CASSLYEGGNTEAFF. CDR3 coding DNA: TGTGCCAGCAGCTTATATGAGGGGGGGAATACTGAAGCTTTCTTT. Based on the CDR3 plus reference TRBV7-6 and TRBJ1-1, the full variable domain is GAGVSQSPRYKVTKRGQDVALRCDPISGHVSLYWYRQALGQGPEFLTYFNYEAQQDKSGLPNDRFSAERPEGSISTLTIQRTEQRDSAMYRCASSLYEGGNTEAFFGQGTRLTVV.

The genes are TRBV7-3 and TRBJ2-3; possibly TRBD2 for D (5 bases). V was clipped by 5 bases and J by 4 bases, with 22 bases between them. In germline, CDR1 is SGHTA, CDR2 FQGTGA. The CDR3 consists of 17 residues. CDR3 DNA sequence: TGTGCCAGCAGCACCCACCTCCGGGCCGACGGGGCAGATACGCAGTATTTT. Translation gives CASSTHLRADGADTQYF.

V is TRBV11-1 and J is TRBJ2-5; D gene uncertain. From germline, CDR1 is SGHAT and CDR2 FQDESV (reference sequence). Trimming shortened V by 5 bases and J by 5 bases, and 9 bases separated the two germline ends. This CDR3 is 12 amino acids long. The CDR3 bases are TGTGCCAGCAGCCCCTCCGGGGAGACCCAGTACTTC. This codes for CASSPSGETQYF.

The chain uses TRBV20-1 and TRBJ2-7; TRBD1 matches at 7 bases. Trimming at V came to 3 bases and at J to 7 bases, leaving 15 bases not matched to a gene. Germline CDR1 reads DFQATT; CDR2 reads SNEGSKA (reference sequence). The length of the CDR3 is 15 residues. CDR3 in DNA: TGCAGTGCTAGTGGGACAGCAGCGGCCGCCCGGGAGCAGTACTTC. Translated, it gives CSASGTAAAAREQYF.

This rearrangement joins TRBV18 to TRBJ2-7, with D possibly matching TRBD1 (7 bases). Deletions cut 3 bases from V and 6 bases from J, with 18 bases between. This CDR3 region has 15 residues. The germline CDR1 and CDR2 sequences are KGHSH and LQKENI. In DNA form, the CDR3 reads TGTGCCAGCTCACCCTTCGGACAGGTGGAGGGCGAGCAGTACTTC. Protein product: CASSPFGQVEGEQYF.

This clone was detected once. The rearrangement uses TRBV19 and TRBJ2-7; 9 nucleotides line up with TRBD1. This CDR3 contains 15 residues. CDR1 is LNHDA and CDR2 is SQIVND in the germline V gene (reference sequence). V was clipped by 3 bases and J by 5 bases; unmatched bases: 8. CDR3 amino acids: CASSIVGTGNHEQYF. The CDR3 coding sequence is TGTGCCAGTAGTATCGTTGGGACAGGGAACCACGAGCAGTACTTC.

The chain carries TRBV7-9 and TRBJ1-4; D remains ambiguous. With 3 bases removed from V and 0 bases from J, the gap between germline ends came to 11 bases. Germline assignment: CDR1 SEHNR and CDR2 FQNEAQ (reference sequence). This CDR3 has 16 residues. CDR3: CASSLVVTATNEKLFF. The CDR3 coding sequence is TGTGCCAGCAGCTTGGTGGTTACAGCAACTAATGAAAAACTGTTTTTT.

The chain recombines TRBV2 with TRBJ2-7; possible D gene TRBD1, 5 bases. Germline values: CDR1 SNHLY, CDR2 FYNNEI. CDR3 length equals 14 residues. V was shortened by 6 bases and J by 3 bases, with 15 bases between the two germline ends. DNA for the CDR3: TGTGCCAGCAGCGAGGACATGGTATTCTACGAGCAGTACTTC. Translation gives CASSEDMVFYEQYF.

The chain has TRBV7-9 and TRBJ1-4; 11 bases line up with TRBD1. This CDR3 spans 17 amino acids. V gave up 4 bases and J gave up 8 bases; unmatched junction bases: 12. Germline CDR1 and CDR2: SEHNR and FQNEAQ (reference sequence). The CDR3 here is CASSYGGQGAISEKLFF. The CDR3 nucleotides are TGTGCCAGCAGCTATGGAGGACAGGGGGCGATTTCAGAAAAACTGTTTTTT.

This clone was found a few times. The DNA of the CDR3 is TGTGCCAGCAGCCAAGCTTCAGGCAACTCACCCCTCCACTTT. It encodes CASSQASGNSPLHF. The V and J genes are TRBV3-1 (or the pseudogene TRBV3-2) and TRBJ1-6; D gene ambiguous. The CDR3 length is 14 residues. Trimming pared 1 base from V and 10 bases from J, leaving 11 bases between. The V gene's germline CDR1 is LGHDT and CDR2 YNNKEL (reference sequence).

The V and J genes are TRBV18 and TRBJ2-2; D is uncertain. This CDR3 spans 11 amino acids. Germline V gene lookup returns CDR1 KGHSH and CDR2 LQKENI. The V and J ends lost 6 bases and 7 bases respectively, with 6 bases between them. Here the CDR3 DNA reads TGTGCCAGCTCCGTGCGCGGGGAGCTGTTTTTT. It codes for CASSVRGELFF. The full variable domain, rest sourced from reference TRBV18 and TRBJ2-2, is NAGVMQNPRHLVRRRGQEARLRCSPMKGHSHVYWYRQLPEEGLKFMVYLQKENIIDESGMPKERFSAEFPKEGPSILRIQQVVRGDSAAYFCASSVRGELFFGEGSRLTVL.